Shown below are 10 T cell receptor beta chains from a single sample sequenced in a study of T cell responses to AZD1222 COVID-19 vaccine. Using immunoSEQ multiplex PCR, the repertoire was profiled, and TCRdb retains in-frame clones only, with some absent. The profile shows some 130,000 clones, roughly 91% of them singletons. The sample consisted of peripheral blood, taken on day 0 of AZD1222 vaccination. These receptors were taken from an adult in good health.

The CDR3 DNA follows: TGTGCCAGCAGCTTCGGACAGGGGTACTCACCCCTCCACTTT. This codes for CASSFGQGYSPLHF. This chain joins TRBV5-4 and TRBJ1-6; TRBD1 matches at 9 bases. Germline trimming cut 2 bases from V and 10 bases from J; bases unmatched to any gene: 4. The CDR3 length is 14 residues. Per germline, CDR1 SGHNT and CDR2 YYREEE (reference sequence). Based on the CDR3 plus reference TRBV5-4 and TRBJ1-6, the full variable domain is ETGVTQSPTHLIKTRGQQVTLRCSSQSGHNTVSWYQQALGQGPQFIFQYYREEENGRGNFPPRFSGLQFPNYSSELNVNALELDDSALYLCASSFGQGYSPLHFGNGTRLTVT.

The J gene is TRBJ2-1, the V gene TRBV7-9; perhaps TRBD1 as D (6 bases). V was clipped by 2 bases and J by 4 bases, with 9 bases between them. This CDR3 has 14 amino acids. From germline, CDR1 is SEHNR and CDR2 FQNEAQ (reference sequence). CDR3: CASSLRDTYNEQFF. The CDR3 region has the DNA TGTGCCAGCAGCTTACGGGACACATACAATGAGCAGTTCTTC.

A single count supports this clone. The chain carries TRBV7-9 and TRBJ1-6, with a possible D match to TRBD1 (5 bases). V was clipped by 1 base and J by 4 bases, with 11 bases between them. Germline-derived CDR1 and CDR2 are SEHNR and FQNEAQ (reference sequence). The CDR3 runs 16 residues. The CDR3 here is CASSLGDRTYNSPLHF. In DNA form, the CDR3 reads TGTGCCAGCAGCTTAGGAGACAGAACGTATAATTCACCCCTCCACTTT.

The V gene is TRBV7-9, the J gene TRBJ1-2; no definite D call. Per the germline V gene, CDR1 is SEHNR and CDR2 is FQNEAQ (reference sequence). V was shortened by 0 bases and J by 6 bases, with 20 bases between the two germline ends. This CDR3 is built from 17 residues. The CDR3 loop reads CASSLALVGGVGDGYTF. The CDR3 nucleotides are TGTGCCAGCAGCTTAGCGCTGGTAGGCGGGGTAGGAGATGGCTACACCTTC.

The V gene is TRBV7-2, the J gene TRBJ1-1, with 10 bases fitting TRBD1. The V segment lost 0 bases and the J segment 2 bases; nucleotides outside the gene matches: 12. Germline V gives CDR1 SGHTA, CDR2 FQGNSA. The CDR3 is made up of 19 amino acids. The CDR3 sequence is CASSLARGTGDLLNTEAFF. The DNA for the CDR3 is TGTGCCAGCAGCTTAGCGCGAGGGACAGGGGACCTTCTTAACACTGAAGCTTTCTTT.

This sequence joins TRBV11-2 and TRBJ2-3; 7 bases fit TRBD2. The V segment lost 4 bases and the J segment 2 bases; nucleotides outside the gene matches: 3. Germline CDR1 reads SGHAT; CDR2 reads FQNNGV. This CDR3 region has 14 residues. DNA for the CDR3: TGTGCCAGCAGCTCTAGCGGTTTCACAGATACGCAGTATTTT. The encoded protein is CASSSSGFTDTQYF.

V usage is TRBV19 and J usage is TRBJ1-4, with TRBD1 matching over 8 bases. CDR3 length: 15 amino acids. With V trimmed by 5 bases and J by 4 bases, 6 bases remained unmatched. Germline V gene lookup returns CDR1 LNHDA and CDR2 SQIVND (reference sequence). In nucleotides, the CDR3 is TGTGCCAGTAGTCTAAAGACAGGGGATAATGAAAAACTGTTTTTT. It is translated as CASSLKTGDNEKLFF.

J is TRBJ1-1 and V is TRBV7-3; perhaps TRBD1 as D (5 bases). The V end was cut by 4 bases, the J end by 0 bases, with 9 bases between. Per the germline V gene, CDR1 is SGHTA and CDR2 is FQGTGA. The CDR3 runs to 14 residues. DNA for the CDR3: TGTGCCAGCAGCTCAGGGTTGGTGAACACTGAAGCTTTCTTT. It encodes CASSSGLVNTEAFF. The full variable domain, completed using reference TRBV7-3 and TRBJ1-1, is GAGVSQTPSNKVTEKGKYVELRCDPISGHTALYWYRQSLGQGPEFLIYFQGTGAADDSGLPNDRFFAVRPEGSVSTLKIQRTERGDSAVYLCASSSGLVNTEAFFGQGTRLTVV.

The V call is TRBV4-2, the J call TRBJ1-2; D unresolved. The CDR3 extends over 16 amino acids. CDR1 is LGHNA and CDR2 is YNFKEQ in the germline V gene. Trimming shortened V by 1 base and J by 0 bases, and 12 bases separated the two germline ends. This CDR3 reads CASSQGLRAPNYGYTF. The DNA of the CDR3 is TGTGCCAGCAGCCAAGGATTACGGGCCCCTAACTATGGCTACACCTTC.

The gene calls are TRBV5-1 and TRBJ2-5; maybe TRBD1 (6 bases). Per germline, CDR1 SGHRS and CDR2 YFSETQ. The germline V and J ends were trimmed by 6 bases and 1 base, with 10 bases remaining between them. The CDR3 contains 13 residues. The CDR3 bases are TGCGCCAGCAACGGACAGATCCAAGAGACCCAGTACTTC. Translation: CASNGQIQETQYF.